A selection of T cell receptor beta chains follows, all from one sample in a study of OX40 agonist ivuxolimab in advanced cancers. Produced via immunoSEQ multiplex PCR; TCRdb's table is partial and in-frame only. The table shows 80,000 or so clones, with roughly four fifths occurring only once. This material consisted of CD4+ or CD8+ T cells sorted from blood, taken in a trial of the OX40 agonist ivuxolimab. These receptors all come from an adult with an advanced solid tumor such as melanoma, head and neck, liver or kidney cancer. Both conserved end residues are part of each CDR3. A D gene is named only where the DNA matches it firmly. The size entry is marked missing in some rows and otherwise reads once, few, many or a size class.

J: TRBJ1-3
D: TRBD1
V: TRBV7-2
size: -
length: 17
CDR3: CASSFLPQGAWGNTIYF
DNA: TGTGCCAGCAGCTTCTTACCCCAGGGGGCGTGGGGAAACACCATATATTTT

J: TRBJ1-6
D: TRBD1
V: TRBV6-1
size: -
length: 16
CDR3: CASSETAGTVNSPLHF
DNA: TGTGCCAGCAGTGAGACAGCCGGGACAGTTAATTCACCCCTCCACTTT

J: TRBJ1-1
D: TRBD1
V: TRBV9
size: -
length: 18
CDR3: CASSGIPGQGILNTEAFF
DNA: TGTGCCAGCAGCGGAATTCCGGGACAGGGCATACTGAACACTGAAGCTTTCTTT

J: TRBJ2-7
D: -
V: TRBV29-1
size: -
length: 14
CDR3: CSVVRDGSSYEQYF
DNA: TGCAGCGTGGTCCGGGACGGGAGCTCCTACGAGCAGTACTTC

J: TRBJ1-1
D: TRBD1
V: TRBV5-1
size: -
length: 14
CDR3: CASSWGQGGTEAFF
DNA: TGCGCCAGCAGCTGGGGACAGGGGGGTACTGAAGCTTTCTTT

J: TRBJ1-5
D: TRBD1
V: TRBV2
size: -
length: 13
CDR3: CASRTGEEQPQHF
DNA: TGTGCCAGCAGGACAGGGGAGGAGCAGCCCCAGCATTTT

J: TRBJ1-2
D: -
V: TRBV27
size: -
length: 13
CDR3: CASSFQGYYGYTF
DNA: TGTGCCAGCAGTTTCCAAGGGTACTATGGCTACACCTTC

J: TRBJ1-1
D: -
V: TRBV27
size: -
length: 16
CDR3: CASSLLGIRGNTEAFF
DNA: TGTGCCAGCAGTTTACTGGGCATCAGGGGAAACACTGAAGCTTTCTTT

J: TRBJ2-2
D: -
V: TRBV6-1
size: -
length: 14
CDR3: CASNRGGHTGELFF
DNA: TGTGCCAGCAACCGCGGGGGCCACACCGGGGAGCTGTTTTTT

J: TRBJ1-1
D: TRBD1
V: TRBV18
size: -
length: 14
CDR3: CASSAGQGVLPAFF
DNA: TGTGCCAGCTCAGCCGGACAGGGGGTACTCCCAGCTTTCTTT

J: TRBJ2-7
D: -
V: TRBV18
size: -
length: 12
CDR3: CASSPQGGEQYF
DNA: TGTGCCAGCTCACCACAGGGTGGCGAGCAGTACTTC

J: TRBJ2-1
D: TRBD2
V: TRBV29-1
size: -
length: 14
CDR3: CSGGGGLAGDEQFF
DNA: TGCAGCGGGGGGGGAGGACTAGCGGGAGATGAGCAGTTCTTC

J: TRBJ2-1
D: -
V: TRBV25-1
size: -
length: 14
CDR3: CASISGTSYNEQFF
DNA: TGTGCCAGCATCTCCGGGACGTCCTACAATGAGCAGTTCTTC

J: TRBJ2-7
D: TRBD1
V: TRBV6-1
size: once
length: 14
CDR3: CASKETGGYYEQYF
DNA: TGTGCCAGCAAGGAAACAGGGGGCTACTACGAGCAGTACTTC

J: TRBJ1-4
D: -
V: TRBV6-1
size: -
length: 14
CDR3: CASSELESSRKLFF
DNA: TGTGCCAGCAGTGAACTGGAATCTAGTCGAAAACTGTTTTTT

J: TRBJ2-3
D: -
V: TRBV19
size: -
length: 16
CDR3: CASSIFSGGPTDTQYF
DNA: TGTGCCAGTAGTATATTTAGCGGAGGCCCCACAGATACGCAGTATTTT

J: TRBJ1-3
D: -
V: TRBV18
size: -
length: 18
CDR3: CASSPRFAQGQDGNTIYF
DNA: TGTGCCAGCTCACCACGGTTTGCACAGGGCCAGGATGGAAACACCATATATTTT

J: TRBJ1-2
D: -
V: TRBV18
size: -
length: 13
CDR3: CASSPSGLNGYTF
DNA: TGTGCCAGCTCACCCTCGGGACTAAATGGCTACACCTTC

J: TRBJ1-3
D: TRBD1
V: TRBV19
size: -
length: 15
CDR3: CASSDRDSDGNTIYF
DNA: TGTGCCAGTAGCGACAGGGATTCGGATGGAAACACCATATATTTT

J: TRBJ2-7
D: TRBD1
V: TRBV2
size: -
length: 15
CDR3: CASSQGAGGFYEQYF
DNA: TGTGCCAGCAGCCAGGGGGCAGGGGGCTTCTACGAGCAGTACTTC

J: TRBJ1-1
D: -
V: TRBV6-6
size: -
length: 14
CDR3: CASSQTGGRTEAFF
DNA: TGTGCCAGCAGTCAGACAGGAGGGAGAACTGAAGCTTTCTTT

J: TRBJ2-3
D: TRBD1
V: TRBV19
size: -
length: 14
CDR3: CASSRDSSTDTQYF
DNA: TGTGCCAGTAGTAGGGACAGCAGCACAGATACGCAGTATTTT

J: TRBJ2-7
D: -
V: TRBV7-9
size: -
length: 14
CDR3: CASSLLGVRGEQYF
DNA: TGTGCCAGCAGCTTACTGGGAGTTCGAGGAGAGCAGTACTTC

J: TRBJ2-1
D: TRBD2
V: TRBV5-1
size: -
length: 14
CDR3: CASSWAGRVNEQFF
DNA: TGCGCCAGCAGCTGGGCGGGGAGGGTCAATGAGCAGTTCTTC

J: TRBJ2-1
D: TRBD2
V: TRBV27
size: -
length: 15
CDR3: CASRATSGAVNEQFF
DNA: TGTGCCAGCAGGGCGACTAGCGGAGCGGTCAATGAGCAGTTCTTC

J: TRBJ2-7
D: -
V: TRBV11-2
size: -
length: 16
CDR3: CASSLRAGSGTYEQYF
DNA: TGTGCCAGCAGCTTAAGAGCGGGCTCAGGGACCTACGAGCAGTACTTC

J: TRBJ1-6
D: -
V: TRBV28
size: -
length: 13
CDR3: CASSLGGPRALHF
DNA: TGTGCCAGCAGTTTAGGGGGGCCCCGGGCCCTCCACTTT

J: TRBJ1-1
D: -
V: TRBV11-2
size: -
length: 13
CDR3: CASSLDLAVEAFF
DNA: TGTGCCAGCAGCTTAGATCTGGCGGTTGAAGCTTTCTTT

J: TRBJ1-5
D: -
V: TRBV2
size: -
length: 15
CDR3: CASSGVRRNHQPQHF
DNA: TGTGCCAGCAGCGGGGTTAGACGGAACCATCAGCCCCAGCATTTT

J: TRBJ2-7
D: TRBD2
V: TRBV7-8
size: few
length: 14
CDR3: CASSPRGGGYEQYF
DNA: TGTGCCAGCAGCCCTCGTGGGGGGGGCTACGAGCAGTACTTC

J: TRBJ2-7
D: TRBD2
V: TRBV7-6
size: -
length: 14
CDR3: CASSYTSGRSEQYF
DNA: TGTGCCAGCAGCTATACTAGCGGGAGGAGCGAGCAGTACTTC

J: TRBJ1-5
D: -
V: TRBV6-5
size: many
length: 13
CDR3: CASAPGGIQPQHF
DNA: TGTGCCAGCGCGCCGGGGGGCATTCAGCCCCAGCATTTT

J: TRBJ1-1
D: -
V: TRBV5-1
size: -
length: 14
CDR3: CASSGGLPNTEAFF
DNA: TGCGCCAGCAGCGGGGGACTGCCGAACACTGAAGCTTTCTTT

J: TRBJ1-1
D: -
V: TRBV30
size: -
length: 16
CDR3: CAWSVRWRAGDTEAFF
DNA: TGTGCCTGGAGTGTTCGATGGCGGGCGGGCGACACTGAAGCTTTCTTT

J: TRBJ1-1
D: TRBD1
V: TRBV15
size: -
length: 14
CDR3: CATSRDRWNTEAFF
DNA: TGTGCCACCAGTAGGGACAGGTGGAACACTGAAGCTTTCTTT

J: TRBJ2-5
D: TRBD1
V: TRBV19
size: -
length: 15
CDR3: CASSPSTGIGETQYF
DNA: TGTGCCAGTAGTCCTTCGACAGGGATCGGGGAGACCCAGTACTTC

J: TRBJ2-7
D: TRBD1
V: TRBV2
size: -
length: 16
CDR3: CASSRKPGQGANEQYF
DNA: TGTGCCAGCAGCCGAAAACCGGGACAGGGGGCCAACGAGCAGTACTTC

J: TRBJ2-5
D: TRBD1
V: TRBV5-4
size: -
length: 15
CDR3: CASSFKSTGVETQYF
DNA: TGTGCCAGCAGCTTTAAATCGACAGGGGTAGAGACCCAGTACTTC

J: TRBJ1-5
D: -
V: TRBV10-3
size: -
length: 14
CDR3: CAISADGGNQPQHF
DNA: TGTGCCATCAGCGCGGACGGTGGCAATCAGCCCCAGCATTTT

J: TRBJ1-2
D: -
V: TRBV27
size: -
length: 16
CDR3: CASSLSWDTSNYGYTF
DNA: TGTGCCAGCAGTTTATCGTGGGACACCTCTAACTATGGCTACACCTTC

J: TRBJ1-1
D: TRBD1
V: TRBV7-2
size: -
length: 14
CDR3: CASSADRVTTEAFF
DNA: TGTGCCAGCAGCGCCGACAGGGTGACTACTGAAGCTTTCTTT

J: TRBJ2-1
D: -
V: TRBV5-1
size: few
length: 15
CDR3: CASSLESGSYNEQFF
DNA: TGCGCCAGCAGCTTGGAAAGCGGGTCCTACAATGAGCAGTTCTTC

J: TRBJ2-1
D: TRBD2
V: TRBV5-1
size: -
length: 16
CDR3: CASSLVVAGGGNEQFF
DNA: TGCGCCAGCAGCTTGGTTGTGGCGGGAGGAGGGAATGAGCAGTTCTTC

J: TRBJ1-2
D: -
V: TRBV6-1
size: -
length: 11
CDR3: CASRNTYGYTF
DNA: TGTGCCAGCAGAAACACCTATGGCTACACCTTC

J: TRBJ1-3
D: -
V: TRBV7-6
size: -
length: 16
CDR3: CASSLEPTSTGNTIYF
DNA: TGTGCCAGCAGCTTAGAGCCTACTTCCACTGGAAACACCATATATTTT

J: TRBJ2-5
D: -
V: TRBV18
size: -
length: 11
CDR3: CASSRGETQYF
DNA: TGTGCCAGCTCACGGGGAGAGACCCAGTACTTC